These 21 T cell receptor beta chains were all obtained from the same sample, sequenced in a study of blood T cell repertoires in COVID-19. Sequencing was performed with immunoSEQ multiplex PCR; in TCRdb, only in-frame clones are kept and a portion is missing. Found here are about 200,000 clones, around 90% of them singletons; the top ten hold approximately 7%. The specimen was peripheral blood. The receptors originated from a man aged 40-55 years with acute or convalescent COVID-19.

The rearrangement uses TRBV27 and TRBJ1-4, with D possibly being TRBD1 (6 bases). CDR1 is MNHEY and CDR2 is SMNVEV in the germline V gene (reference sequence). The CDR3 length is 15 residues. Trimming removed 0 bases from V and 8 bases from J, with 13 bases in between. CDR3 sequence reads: CASSLSQGINEKLFF. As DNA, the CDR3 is TGTGCCAGCAGTTTATCTCAGGGGATCAACGAAAAACTGTTTTTT.

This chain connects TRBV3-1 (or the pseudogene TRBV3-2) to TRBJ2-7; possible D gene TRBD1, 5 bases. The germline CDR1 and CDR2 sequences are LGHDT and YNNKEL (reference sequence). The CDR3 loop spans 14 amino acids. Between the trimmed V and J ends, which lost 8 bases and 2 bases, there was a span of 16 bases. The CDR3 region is CASALQGVPYEQYF. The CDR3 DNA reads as TGTGCCAGCGCACTCCAAGGGGTGCCCTACGAGCAGTACTTC.

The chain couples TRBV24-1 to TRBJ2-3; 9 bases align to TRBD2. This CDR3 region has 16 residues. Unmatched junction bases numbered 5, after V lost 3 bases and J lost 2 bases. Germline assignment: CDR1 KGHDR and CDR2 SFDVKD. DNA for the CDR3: TGTGCCACCAGTGATAGGCTAGCGGGGTTCACAGATACGCAGTATTTT. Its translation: CATSDRLAGFTDTQYF.

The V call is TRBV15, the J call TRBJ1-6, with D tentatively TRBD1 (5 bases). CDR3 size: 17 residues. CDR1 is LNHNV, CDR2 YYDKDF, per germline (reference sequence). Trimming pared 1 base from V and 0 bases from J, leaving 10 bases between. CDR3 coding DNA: TGTGCCACCAGCAGAGTGAAGGGGCACTCCTATAATTCACCCCTCCACTTT. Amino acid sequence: CATSRVKGHSYNSPLHF.

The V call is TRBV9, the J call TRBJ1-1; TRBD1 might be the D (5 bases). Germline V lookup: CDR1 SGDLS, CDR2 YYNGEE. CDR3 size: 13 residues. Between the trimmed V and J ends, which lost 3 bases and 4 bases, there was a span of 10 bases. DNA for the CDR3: TGTGCCAGCAGCGCGGGGGGGGGCACTGAAGCTTTCTTT. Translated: CASSAGGGTEAFF.

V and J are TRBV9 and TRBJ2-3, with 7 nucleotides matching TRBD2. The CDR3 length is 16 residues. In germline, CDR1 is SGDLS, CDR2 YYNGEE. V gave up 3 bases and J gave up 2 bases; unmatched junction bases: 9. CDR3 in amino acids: CASSGPLAVTTDTQYF. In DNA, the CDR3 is TGTGCCAGCAGCGGCCCTCTAGCGGTGACCACAGATACGCAGTATTTT.

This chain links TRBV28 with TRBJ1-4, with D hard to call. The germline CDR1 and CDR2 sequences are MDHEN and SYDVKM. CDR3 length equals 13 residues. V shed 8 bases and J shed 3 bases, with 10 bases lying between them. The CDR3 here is CASRRGANEKLFF. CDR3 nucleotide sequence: TGTGCCAGCCGCCGGGGTGCTAATGAAAAACTGTTTTTT.

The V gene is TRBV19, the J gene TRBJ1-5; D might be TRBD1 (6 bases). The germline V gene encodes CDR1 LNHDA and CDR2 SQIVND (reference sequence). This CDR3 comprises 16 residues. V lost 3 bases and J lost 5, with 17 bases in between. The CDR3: CASSISATGWDQPQHF. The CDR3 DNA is TGTGCCAGTAGTATTTCGGCGACAGGTTGGGATCAGCCCCAGCATTTT.

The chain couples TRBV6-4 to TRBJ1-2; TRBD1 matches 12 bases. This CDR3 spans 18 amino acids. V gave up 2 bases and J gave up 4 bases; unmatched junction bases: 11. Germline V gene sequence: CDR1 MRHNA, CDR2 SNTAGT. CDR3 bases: TGTGCCAGCAGTGACGCCGGGACAGGGGGCTTTGTCGGCTATGGCTACACCTTC. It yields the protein CASSDAGTGGFVGYGYTF.

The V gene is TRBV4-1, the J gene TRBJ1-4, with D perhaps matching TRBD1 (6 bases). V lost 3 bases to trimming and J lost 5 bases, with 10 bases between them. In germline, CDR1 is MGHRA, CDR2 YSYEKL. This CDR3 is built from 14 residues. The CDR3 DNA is TGCGCCAGCAGCCAGACAGGTGCCAATGAAAAACTGTTTTTT. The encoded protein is CASSQTGANEKLFF.

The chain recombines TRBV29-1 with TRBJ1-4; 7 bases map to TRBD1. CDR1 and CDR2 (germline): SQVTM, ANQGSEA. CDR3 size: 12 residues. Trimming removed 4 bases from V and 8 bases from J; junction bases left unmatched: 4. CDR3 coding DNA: TGCAGCGTTGTTGCAGGGGGGGAAAAACTGTTTTTT. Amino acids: CSVVAGGEKLFF.

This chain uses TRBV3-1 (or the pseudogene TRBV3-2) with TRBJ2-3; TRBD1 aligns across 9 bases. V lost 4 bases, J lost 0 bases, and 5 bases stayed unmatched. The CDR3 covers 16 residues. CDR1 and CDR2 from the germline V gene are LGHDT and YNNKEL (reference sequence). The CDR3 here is CASSLYRGLSTDTQYF. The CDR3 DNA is TGTGCCAGCAGCCTCTACAGGGGGCTTAGCACAGATACGCAGTATTTT.

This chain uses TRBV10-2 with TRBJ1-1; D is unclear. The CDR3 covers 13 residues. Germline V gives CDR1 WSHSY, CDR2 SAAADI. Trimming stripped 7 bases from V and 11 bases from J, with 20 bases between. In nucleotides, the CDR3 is TGCGCCAGCACCGAGGTGGTGAGCCCGGGGGCTTTCTTT. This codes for CASTEVVSPGAFF.

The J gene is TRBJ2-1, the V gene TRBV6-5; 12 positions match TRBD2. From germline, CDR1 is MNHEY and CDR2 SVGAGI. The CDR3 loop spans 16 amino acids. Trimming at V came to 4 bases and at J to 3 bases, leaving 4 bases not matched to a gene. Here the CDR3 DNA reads TGTGCCAGCAGTTCGACTAGCGGGGGATTCTACAATGAGCAGTTCTTC. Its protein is CASSSTSGGFYNEQFF.

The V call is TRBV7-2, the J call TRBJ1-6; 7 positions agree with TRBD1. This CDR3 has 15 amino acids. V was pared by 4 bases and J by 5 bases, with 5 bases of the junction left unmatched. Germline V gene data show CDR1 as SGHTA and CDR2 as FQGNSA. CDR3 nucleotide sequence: TGTGCCAGCAGCTCACTACAGGGGAATAATTCACCCCTCCACTTT. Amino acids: CASSSLQGNNSPLHF.

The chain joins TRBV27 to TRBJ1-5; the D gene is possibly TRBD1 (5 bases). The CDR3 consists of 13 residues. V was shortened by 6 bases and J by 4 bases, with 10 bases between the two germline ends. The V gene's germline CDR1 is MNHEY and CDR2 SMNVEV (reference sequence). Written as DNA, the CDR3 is TGTGCCAGCAGCGCAGGGCGGAATCAGCCCCAGCATTTT. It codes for CASSAGRNQPQHF.

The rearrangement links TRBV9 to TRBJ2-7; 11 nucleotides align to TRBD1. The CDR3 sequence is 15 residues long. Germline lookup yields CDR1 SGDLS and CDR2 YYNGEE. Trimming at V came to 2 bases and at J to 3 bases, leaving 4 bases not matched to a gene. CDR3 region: CASSVGQGGFYEQYF. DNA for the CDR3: TGTGCCAGCAGCGTGGGACAGGGGGGTTTCTACGAGCAGTACTTC. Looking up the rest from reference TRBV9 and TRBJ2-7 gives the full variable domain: DSGVTQTPKHLITATGQRVTLRCSPRSGDLSVYWYQQSLDQGLQFLIQYYNGEERAKGNILERFSAQQFPDLHSELNLSSLELGDSALYFCASSVGQGGFYEQYFGPGTRLTVT.

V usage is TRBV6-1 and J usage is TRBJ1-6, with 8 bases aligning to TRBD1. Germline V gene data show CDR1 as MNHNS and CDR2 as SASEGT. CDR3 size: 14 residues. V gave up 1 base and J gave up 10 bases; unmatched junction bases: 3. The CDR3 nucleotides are TGTGCCAGCAGTGAAGGGGGACAGGCATCACCCCTCCACTTT. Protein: CASSEGGQASPLHF.

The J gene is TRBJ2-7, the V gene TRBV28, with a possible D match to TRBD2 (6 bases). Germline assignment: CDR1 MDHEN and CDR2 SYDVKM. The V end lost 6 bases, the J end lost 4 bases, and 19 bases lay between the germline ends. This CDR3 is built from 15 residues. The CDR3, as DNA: TGTGCCAGCAGACCTATAGGGACTTCCGTATACGAGCAGTACTTC. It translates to CASRPIGTSVYEQYF. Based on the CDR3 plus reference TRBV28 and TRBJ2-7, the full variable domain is DVKVTQSSRYLVKRTGEKVFLECVQDMDHENMFWYRQDPGLGLRLIYFSYDVKMKEKGDIPEGYSVSREKKERFSLILESASTNQTSMYLCASRPIGTSVYEQYFGPGTRLTVT.

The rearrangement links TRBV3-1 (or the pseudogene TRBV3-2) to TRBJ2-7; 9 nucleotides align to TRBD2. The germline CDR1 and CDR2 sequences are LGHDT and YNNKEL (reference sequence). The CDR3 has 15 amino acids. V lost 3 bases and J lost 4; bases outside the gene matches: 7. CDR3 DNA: TGTGCCAGCAGCCATCGCGGGAGGGTTCTGTACGAGCAGTACTTC. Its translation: CASSHRGRVLYEQYF.

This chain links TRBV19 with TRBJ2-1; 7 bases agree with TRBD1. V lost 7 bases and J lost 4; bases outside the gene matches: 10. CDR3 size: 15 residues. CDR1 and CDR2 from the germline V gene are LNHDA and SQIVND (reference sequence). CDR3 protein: CASTLDLGQYNEQFF. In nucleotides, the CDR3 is TGTGCCAGTACCTTAGACTTGGGACAGTACAATGAGCAGTTCTTC.